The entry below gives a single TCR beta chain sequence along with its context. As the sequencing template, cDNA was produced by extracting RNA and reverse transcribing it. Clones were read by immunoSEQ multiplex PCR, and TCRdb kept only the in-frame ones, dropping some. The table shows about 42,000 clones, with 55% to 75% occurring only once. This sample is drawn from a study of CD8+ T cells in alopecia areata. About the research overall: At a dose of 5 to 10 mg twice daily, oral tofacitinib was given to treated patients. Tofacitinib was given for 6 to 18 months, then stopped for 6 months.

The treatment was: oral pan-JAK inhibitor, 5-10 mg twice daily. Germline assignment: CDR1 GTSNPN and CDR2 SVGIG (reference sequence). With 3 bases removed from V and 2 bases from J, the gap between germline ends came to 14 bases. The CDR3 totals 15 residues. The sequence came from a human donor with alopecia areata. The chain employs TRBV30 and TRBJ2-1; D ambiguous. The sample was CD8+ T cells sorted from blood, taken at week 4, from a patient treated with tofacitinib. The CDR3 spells CAWSADPKTYNEQFF. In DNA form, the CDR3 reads TGTGCCTGGAGCGCGGATCCCAAGACCTACAATGAGCAGTTCTTC.